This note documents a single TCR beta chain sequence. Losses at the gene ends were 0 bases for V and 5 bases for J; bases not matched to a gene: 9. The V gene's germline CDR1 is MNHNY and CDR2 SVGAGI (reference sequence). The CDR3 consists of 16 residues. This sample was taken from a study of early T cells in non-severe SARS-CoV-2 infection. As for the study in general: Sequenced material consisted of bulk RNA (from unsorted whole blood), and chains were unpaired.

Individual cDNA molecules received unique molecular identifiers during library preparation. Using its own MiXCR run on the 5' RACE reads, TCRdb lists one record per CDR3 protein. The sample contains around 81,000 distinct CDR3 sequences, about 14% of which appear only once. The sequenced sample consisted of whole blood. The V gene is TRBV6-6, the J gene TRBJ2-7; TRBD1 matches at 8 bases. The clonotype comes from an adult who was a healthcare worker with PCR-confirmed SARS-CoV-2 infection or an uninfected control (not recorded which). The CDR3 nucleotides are TGTGCCAGCAGTTACTCGGATATGACAGGGGCCCACGAGCAGTACTTC. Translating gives CASSYSDMTGAHEQYF.